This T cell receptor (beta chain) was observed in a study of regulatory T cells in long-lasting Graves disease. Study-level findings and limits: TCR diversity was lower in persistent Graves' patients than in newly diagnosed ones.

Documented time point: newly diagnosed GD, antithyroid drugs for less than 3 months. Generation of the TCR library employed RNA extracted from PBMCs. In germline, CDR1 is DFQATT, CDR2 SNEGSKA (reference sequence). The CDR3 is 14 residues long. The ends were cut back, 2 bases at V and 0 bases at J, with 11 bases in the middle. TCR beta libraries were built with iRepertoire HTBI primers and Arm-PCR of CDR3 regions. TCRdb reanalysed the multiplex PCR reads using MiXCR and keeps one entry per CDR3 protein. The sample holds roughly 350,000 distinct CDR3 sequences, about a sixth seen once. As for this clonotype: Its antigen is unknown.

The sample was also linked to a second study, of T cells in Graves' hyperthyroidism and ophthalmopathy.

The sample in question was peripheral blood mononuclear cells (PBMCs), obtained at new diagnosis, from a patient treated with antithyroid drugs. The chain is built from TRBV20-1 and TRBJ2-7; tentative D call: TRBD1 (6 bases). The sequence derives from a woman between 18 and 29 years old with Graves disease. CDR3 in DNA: TGCAGTGCTAGAAGGCCGGACAGCTCCTACGAGCAGTACTTC. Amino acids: CSARRPDSSYEQYF.